This TCR beta chain stems from a study of early T cells in non-severe SARS-CoV-2 infection. Study information: Sequencing was performed on bulk RNA from unsorted whole blood, leaving chains unpaired.

This clonotype was seen at least ten times. No antigen is known for it. Study-level points and caveats: VDJdb-based matching was biased toward anti-spike CD8 responses and missed private and CD4 specificities.

V lost 3 bases, J lost 4 bases, and 13 bases lay in between. The CDR3 has 15 residues. Germline V gene lookup returns CDR1 MRHNA and CDR2 SNTAGT. Individual cDNA molecules carried attached unique molecular identifiers. TCRdb ran MiXCR on the 5' RACE reads and lists one entry per CDR3 protein. The data show some 61,000 distinct CDR3 sequences, approximately 13% seen once. This rearrangement joins TRBV6-4 to TRBJ2-1, with D possibly matching TRBD1 (6 bases). This TCR was sampled from an adult who was a healthcare worker with PCR-confirmed SARS-CoV-2 infection or an uninfected control (not recorded which). The material sequenced was whole blood. This CDR3 is CASSEVLGGYNEQFF. As DNA, the CDR3 is TGTGCCAGCAGTGAGGTGTTAGGGGGATACAATGAGCAGTTCTTC.